The present entry profiles one TCR beta chain with its context. Its specificity is unknown. This sample also contains other DNA sequences that code for the same CDR3. The data derive from a study of cytomegalovirus exposure and HLA in healthy donors. Overall study context: In a later analysis, it was reported that the approximately 110 validation repertoires had been produced on the same platform as the 500 to 850 repertoires belonging to the first cohort.

The CDR3 runs 13 residues. Per the germline V gene, CDR1 is SGHTA and CDR2 is FQGTGA. V lost 4 bases and J 1 base, leaving 7 bases between the germline ends. TCRdb keeps only in-frame clones here, not all; method: immunoSEQ multiplex PCR. The sample lists about 73,000 clones, 95% occurring once. Study-level findings and limits: Rarity marked most TCR sequences, yet some public TCRs occurred in many donors.

V usage is TRBV7-3 and J usage is TRBJ1-1, with a tentative D call TRBD1 (5 bases). The sample comprised PBMCs. The clonotype was recovered from a man aged 18-30 years in good health and CMV-seronegative. CDR3 residues: CASSSTGNTEAFF. DNA for the CDR3: TGTGCCAGCAGCTCTACAGGGAACACTGAAGCTTTCTTT.